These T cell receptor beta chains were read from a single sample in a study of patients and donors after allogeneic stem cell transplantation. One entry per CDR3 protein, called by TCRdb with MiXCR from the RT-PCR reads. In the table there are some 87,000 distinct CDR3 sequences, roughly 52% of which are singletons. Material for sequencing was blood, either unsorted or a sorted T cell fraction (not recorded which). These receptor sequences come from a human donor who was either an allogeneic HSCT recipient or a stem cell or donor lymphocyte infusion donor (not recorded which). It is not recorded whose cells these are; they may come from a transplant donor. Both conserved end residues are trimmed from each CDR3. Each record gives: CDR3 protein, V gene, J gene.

ASSSQGMRAF,TRBV9,TRBJ1-1
SVRQGGNEQF,TRBV29-1,TRBJ2-1
ASSFGGGNEQF,TRBV12-3/TRBV12-4,TRBJ2-1
ASSFGKSYGYT,TRBV27,TRBJ1-2
ASSPLGRSEAF,TRBV6-5,TRBJ1-1
SVVREAVRGYT,TRBV29-1,TRBJ1-2
ASSLQGVSNQPQH,TRBV7-2,TRBJ1-5
ASSLGGDLNTEAF,TRBV12-3/TRBV12-4,TRBJ1-1
ASSLGRGWYGYT,TRBV7-8,TRBJ1-2
ASSPLSSNSPLH,TRBV7-2,TRBJ1-6
ASSPTRTVDGYT,TRBV6-4,TRBJ1-2
ASSFSGEGTEAF,TRBV5-1,TRBJ1-1
ASSFWGNTIY,TRBV12-3/TRBV12-4,TRBJ1-3
ASSLTSGSHTGELF,TRBV12-3/TRBV12-4,TRBJ2-2
SARIKAHGYT,TRBV20-1,TRBJ1-2
ASGTGGLNQPQH,TRBV10-3,TRBJ1-5
ASSLALAGSYNEQF,TRBV11-2,TRBJ2-1
SARDQDWDNEQF,TRBV20-1,TRBJ2-1